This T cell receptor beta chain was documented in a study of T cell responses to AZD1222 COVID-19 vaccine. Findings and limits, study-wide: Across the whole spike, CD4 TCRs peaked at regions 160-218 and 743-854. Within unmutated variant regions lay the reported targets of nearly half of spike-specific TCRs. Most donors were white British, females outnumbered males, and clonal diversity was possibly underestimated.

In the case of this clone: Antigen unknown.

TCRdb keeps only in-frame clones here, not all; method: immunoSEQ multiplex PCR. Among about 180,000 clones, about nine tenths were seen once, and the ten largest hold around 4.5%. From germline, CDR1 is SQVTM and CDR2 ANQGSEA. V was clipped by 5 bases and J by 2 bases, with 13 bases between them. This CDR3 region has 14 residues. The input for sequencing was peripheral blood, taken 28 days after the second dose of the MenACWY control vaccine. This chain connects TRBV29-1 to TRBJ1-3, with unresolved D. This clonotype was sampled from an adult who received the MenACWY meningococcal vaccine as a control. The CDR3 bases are TGCAGCGTTATTAGGAGGAACACTGGAAACACCATATATTTT. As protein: CSVIRRNTGNTIYF.